This TCR beta chain derives from a study of T cell responses to AZD1222 COVID-19 vaccine. General observations from the study: Samples come after the peak T cell response, not at day 14.

This clone was seen a single time. Its antigen is not known. TCRdb's copy holds only in-frame clones and misses some; the assay was immunoSEQ multiplex PCR. The sample consists of some 140,000 clones, 80% to 95% of them appearing once. The V and J ends lost 6 bases and 4 bases respectively, with 19 bases between them. Germline-derived CDR1 and CDR2 are SGHNT and YYREEE (reference sequence). The CDR3 spans 16 residues. The sequencing here drew on peripheral blood, taken on day 0 of AZD1222 vaccination. The source is an adult in good health. The rearrangement uses TRBV5-4 and TRBJ1-4; maybe TRBD1 (5 bases). The CDR3 nucleotides are TGTGCCAGCACCCCCCCCGGCGGGGGAATTAATGAAAAACTGTTTTTT. It encodes CASTPPGGGINEKLFF.